The subject of this entry is one T cell receptor beta chain. The CDR3 length is 18 residues. The germline gives CDR1 LNHDA, CDR2 SQIVND (reference sequence). The V and J ends lost 5 bases and 0 bases respectively, with 20 bases between them. The sample comes from a study of blood T cell repertoires in COVID-19. The overall study: Some COVID-19 samples were acute and others convalescent; all came from the United States, Italy and Spain.

Source study methods: Reference gene primer amplification in the assay estimated nucleated cell counts. Repertoires were generated with immunoSEQ multiplex PCR, while TCRdb's copy carries only in-frame clones and drops some. Clonal size and the V and J genes are those of that table, whereas D and trimming came from the DNA. This table has about 170,000 clones, just under 85% appearing once. Specimen: peripheral blood. The receptor was derived from a woman older than 75 with COVID-19, enrolled during active disease. This sequence joins TRBV19 and TRBJ1-5; D is possibly TRBD1 (5 bases). CDR3: CASSDLGRGPFSNQPQHF. CDR3 sequence (DNA): TGTGCCAGTAGTGATCTTGGGAGGGGTCCGTTTAGCAATCAGCCCCAGCATTTT.